This TCR beta chain stems from a study of T cell responses to AZD1222 COVID-19 vaccine. Trimming left V 0 bases short and J 6 bases short, with 16 bases between. The CDR3 covers 16 residues. CDR1 MNHEY and CDR2 SVGAGI come from the germline V gene. Measured with immunoSEQ multiplex PCR; TCRdb has only the in-frame clones, and not every one. Altogether 90,000 to 150,000 clones are present, about 90% being singletons, with the ten largest covering around 2.5%. Here the sequenced sample was peripheral blood, taken 28 days after the second AZD1222 dose. The chain combines TRBV6-5 with TRBJ2-3; D remains unclear. The sequence was obtained from an adult who received the AZD1222 COVID-19 vaccine. The CDR3 region is CASSYSMNRFRDTQYF. The CDR3 coding sequence is TGTGCCAGCAGTTACTCGATGAATAGGTTCAGGGATACGCAGTATTTT.